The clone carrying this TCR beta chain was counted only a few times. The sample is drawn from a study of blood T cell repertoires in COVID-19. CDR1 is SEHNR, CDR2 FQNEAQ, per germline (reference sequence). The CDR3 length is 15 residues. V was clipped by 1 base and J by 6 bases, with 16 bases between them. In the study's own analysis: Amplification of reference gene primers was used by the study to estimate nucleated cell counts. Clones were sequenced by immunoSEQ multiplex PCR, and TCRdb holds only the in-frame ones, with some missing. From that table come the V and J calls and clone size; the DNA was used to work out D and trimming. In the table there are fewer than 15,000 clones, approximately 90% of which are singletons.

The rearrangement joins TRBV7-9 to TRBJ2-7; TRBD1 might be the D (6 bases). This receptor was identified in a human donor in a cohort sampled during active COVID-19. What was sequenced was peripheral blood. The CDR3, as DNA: TGTGCCAGCAGCTTAGTAGAGGGGGTCCTCGTCGAGCAGTACTTC. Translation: CASSLVEGVLVEQYF.